One and the same sample provided the 18 T cell receptor beta chains below, sequenced in a study of T cell repertoires in cytomegalovirus infection. TCRdb called the reads again in MiXCR, with one record for every CDR3 protein. Of about 450,000 distinct CDR3 sequences in the sample, roughly a third are singletons; the top ten hold roughly 15%. Sample: PBMCs. These receptors all stem from a human donor in good health (CMV status not recorded). Some clones in this sample may be carry-over from other donors' samples.

This clonotype was detected once. The germline gene is not matched at one end of the junction; a read error may be the cause. V usage is TRBV7-7 and J usage is TRBJ2-2; TRBD1 aligns across 8 bases. This CDR3 is 16 amino acids long. Germline CDR1 and CDR2: SSHAT and FNYEAQ (reference sequence). In DNA form, the CDR3 reads TGTGCTAGCAGCTTAGCAGGACAGGGCGGTACCGGGGAGCTGTTTTTT. Amino acids: CASSLAGQGGTGELFF.

This clonotype was observed at least ten times. V and J are TRBV7-2 and TRBJ1-5; D is ambiguous. The CDR3 consists of 16 residues. V lost 2 bases, J lost 0 bases, and 11 bases lay in between. The germline V gene has CDR1 SGHTA and CDR2 FQGNSA. CDR3 DNA sequence: TGTGCCAGCAGCTTACGCTCCGGAAATAGCAATCAGCCCCAGCATTTT. It yields the protein CASSLRSGNSNQPQHF.

J is TRBJ2-5 and V is TRBV5-4; 8 bases align to TRBD1. The CDR3 has 15 residues. Trimming took 1 base from V and 4 from J; bases not matched to a gene: 6. The germline gives CDR1 SGHNT, CDR2 YYREEE (reference sequence). The CDR3 protein is CASSLQGAGGETQYF. The CDR3 nucleotides are TGTGCCAGCAGCTTGCAGGGGGCGGGTGGAGAGACCCAGTACTTC.

With regard to this clonotype: At one boundary the junction diverges from the germline segment, which might be a read error. The chain carries TRBV4-1 and TRBJ2-4, with D perhaps matching TRBD1 (6 bases). The germline V gene has CDR1 MGHRA and CDR2 YSYEKL. CDR3 size: 16 residues. The CDR3 DNA is TGTGCCAGCAGCCCCACCTTTGGGGGCCTCAAAAACATTCAGTACTTC. Protein sequence: CASSPTFGGLKNIQYF.

V usage is TRBV27 and J usage is TRBJ2-2, with D possibly being TRBD2 (6 bases). Germline-derived CDR1 and CDR2 are MNHEY and SMNVEV (reference sequence). The CDR3 extends over 14 amino acids. Trimming pared 8 bases from V and 5 bases from J, leaving 15 bases between. CDR3 in amino acids: CASGRTTGTGELFF. CDR3 bases: TGTGCCAGCGGCCGGACTACCGGAACCGGGGAGCTGTTTTTT.

Ten or more counts support this clonotype. The chain joins TRBV7-2 to TRBJ2-5; 9 nucleotides align to TRBD2. The CDR3 length is 14 residues. Germline CDR1 and CDR2: SGHTA and FQGNSA. Trimming cost V 5 bases and J 5 bases; bases outside gene matches: 6. The CDR3 loop reads CASSHSGGGETQYF. Here the CDR3 DNA reads TGTGCCAGCAGCCATAGCGGGGGCGGGGAGACCCAGTACTTC.

To note about this clonotype: The conserved closing phenylalanine or tryptophan is absent in this CDR3, likely reflecting a read error. It is unclear where the CDR3 begins or ends on the DNA, so no DNA is shown, and the CDR3 is as TCRdb lists it. The rearrangement links TRBV6-1 to TRBJ1-2. The CDR3 has 15 amino acids, counting both end residues. In germline, CDR1 is MNHNS, CDR2 SASEGT. Here the CDR3 reads CASRGGQLRIYGYKL.

This clonotype was found a few times. V and J are TRBV5-4 and TRBJ2-5; 13 bases align to TRBD2. With 3 bases clipped from V and 3 bases from J, the junction kept 5 bases outside the gene matches. In germline, CDR1 is SGHNT, CDR2 YYREEE (reference sequence). There are 16 residues in the CDR3. This chain's CDR3 is CASSYPGLAGKETQYF. CDR3 nucleotides: TGTGCCAGCAGCTACCCGGGACTAGCGGGGAAAGAGACCCAGTACTTC. The full variable domain, with the rest looked up from reference TRBV5-4 and TRBJ2-5, is ETGVTQSPTHLIKTRGQQVTLRCSSQSGHNTVSWYQQALGQGPQFIFQYYREEENGRGNFPPRFSGLQFPNYSSELNVNALELDDSALYLCASSYPGLAGKETQYFGPGTRLLVL.

The genes are TRBV7-6 and TRBJ1-3; D unclear. The CDR3 loop spans 16 amino acids. Trimming left V 5 bases short and J 4 bases short, with 18 bases between. Per the germline V gene, CDR1 is SGHVS and CDR2 is FNYEAQ. CDR3 region: CASSQGPAGPGNTIYF. Here the CDR3 DNA reads TGTGCCAGCAGCCAAGGACCCGCCGGCCCAGGAAACACCATATATTTT.

The chain couples TRBV3-1 to TRBJ2-5; D gene ambiguous. From germline, CDR1 is LGHDT and CDR2 YNNKEL (reference sequence). Trimming shortened V by 0 bases and J by 3 bases, and 8 bases separated the two germline ends. The CDR3 has 14 residues. The CDR3 here is CASSQELWEETQYF. The DNA for the CDR3 is TGTGCCAGCAGCCAAGAGTTGTGGGAAGAGACCCAGTACTTC.

This clonotype was seen at least ten times. The V call is TRBV6-1, the J call TRBJ2-3; 12 bases align to TRBD2. J gave up 6 bases and V 2 bases, and 3 bases lay outside the gene matches. Per germline, CDR1 MNHNS and CDR2 SASEGT. The CDR3 extends over 15 amino acids. The CDR3 region has the DNA TGTGCCAGCAGTGAACTAGCGGGGGGGCAGGATACGCAGTATTTT. It codes for CASSELAGGQDTQYF.

This clonotype was counted at least ten times. V and J are TRBV7-2 and TRBJ2-1, with 10 bases aligning to TRBD1. Germline values: CDR1 SGHTA, CDR2 FQGNSA. Losses at the gene ends were 5 bases for V and 6 bases for J; bases not matched to a gene: 16. This CDR3 is built from 18 residues. Here the CDR3 DNA reads TGTGCCAGCAGCGCCAATAGCGCCGGGACAGGGGCCTTCAATGAGCAGTTCTTC. It codes for CASSANSAGTGAFNEQFF.

The chain combines TRBV7-2 with TRBJ2-1; D is uncertain. V shed 3 bases and J shed 3 bases, with 12 bases lying between them. Per the germline V gene, CDR1 is SGHTA and CDR2 is FQGNSA. This CDR3 comprises 15 residues. The CDR3 spells CASSLTASHYNEQFF. For the CDR3, the DNA is TGTGCCAGCAGCTTGACCGCGAGTCACTACAATGAGCAGTTCTTC.

V and J are TRBV18 and TRBJ2-7; no clear D. Looked up from germline, CDR1 is KGHSH and CDR2 is LQKENI. The CDR3 totals 15 residues. The V and J ends lost 2 bases and 0 bases respectively, with 11 bases between them. The CDR3 reads CASSPGPASSYEQYF. The CDR3 DNA is TGTGCCAGCTCACCAGGGCCTGCCAGCTCCTACGAGCAGTACTTC.

This clonotype turned up a few times. This chain joins TRBV19 and TRBJ2-3; 8 bases map to TRBD1. The trim removed 3 bases at V and 0 bases at J, leaving 5 bases unmatched. Germline lookup yields CDR1 LNHDA and CDR2 SQIVND (reference sequence). This CDR3 has 16 residues. CDR3 DNA sequence: TGTGCCAGTAGTATGGCGCGGACAGGGAGCACAGATACGCAGTATTTT. Translating it yields CASSMARTGSTDTQYF.

Points on this clonotype: This may be a read error, as it is one base from a much larger clone. Here the CDR3 omits its conserved ending phenylalanine or tryptophan, so a read error is the likely source. This sequence joins TRBV7-2 and TRBJ2-7, with a tentative D call TRBD1 (5 bases). CDR1 is SGHTA and CDR2 is FQGNSA in the germline V gene. V was cut by 0 bases and J by 0 bases, with 9 bases left in between. This CDR3 spans 15 amino acids. DNA for the CDR3: TGTGCCAGCAGCTTAGCCACAGGCCTCTCCTACGAGCAGTACTTA. It translates to CASSLATGLSYEQYL.

The chain links TRBV5-1 to TRBJ2-5, with D possibly matching TRBD2 (5 bases). The V and J ends lost 5 bases and 3 bases respectively, with 14 bases between them. This CDR3 is 14 amino acids long. Germline V CDR1 and CDR2: SGHRS, YFSETQ. CDR3 sequence (DNA): TGCGCCAGCAGATCGTCGGGGTTCGAAGAGACCCAGTACTTC. This translates into CASRSSGFEETQYF.

For this clonotype: A much larger clone sits a single nucleotide away, making a read error possible. The V gene is TRBV7-2, the J gene TRBJ1-2; D uncertain. The CDR3 consists of 13 residues. The germline V gene encodes CDR1 SGHTA and CDR2 FQGNSA. V lost 1 base and J lost 7, with 10 bases in between. The CDR3 sequence is CASSLEGRRGYTF. CDR3 DNA sequence: TGTGCCAGCAGCTTAGAGGGCCGCCGTGGCTACACCTTC.